Sequencing of this T cell receptor beta chain was carried out in a study of shared clonotypes between healthy human individuals. This CDR3 has 15 amino acids. CDR1 is LGHNA, CDR2 YSLEER, per germline. Trimming removed 1 base from V and 8 bases from J, with 15 bases in between. Here immunoSEQ multiplex PCR was the method, and the copy in TCRdb shows in-frame clones only, minus some. The table has about 1,800,000 clones, approximately 95% seen once. It was CD45RO-negative cells, positively selected for CCR7, that made up naive CD8 cells, with terminally differentiated effector memory CD45RA+ cells excluded.

This clonotype was sampled from a man in his late teens or twenties in good health. The chain employs TRBV4-3 and TRBJ2-1; the D gene is possibly TRBD2 (5 bases). Sample: naive CD8+ T cells sorted from blood. The CDR3 nucleotides are TGCGCCAGCAGCCAAGGCGAGCGGAGATGGGATGAGCAGTTCTTC. It encodes CASSQGERRWDEQFF.